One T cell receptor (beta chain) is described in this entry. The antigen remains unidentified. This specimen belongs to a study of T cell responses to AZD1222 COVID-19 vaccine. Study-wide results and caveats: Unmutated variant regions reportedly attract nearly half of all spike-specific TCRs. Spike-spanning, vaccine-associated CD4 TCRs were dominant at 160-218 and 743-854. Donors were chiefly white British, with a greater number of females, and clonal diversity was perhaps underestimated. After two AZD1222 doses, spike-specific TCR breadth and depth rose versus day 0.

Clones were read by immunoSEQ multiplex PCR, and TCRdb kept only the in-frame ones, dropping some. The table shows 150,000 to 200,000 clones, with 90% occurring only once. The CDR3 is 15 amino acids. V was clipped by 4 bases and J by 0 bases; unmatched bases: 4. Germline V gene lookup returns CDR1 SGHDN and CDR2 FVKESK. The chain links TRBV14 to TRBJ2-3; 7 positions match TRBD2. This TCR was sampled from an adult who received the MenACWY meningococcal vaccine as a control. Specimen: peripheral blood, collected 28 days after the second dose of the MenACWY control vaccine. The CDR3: CASSPLASSTDTQYF. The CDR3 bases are TGTGCCAGCAGCCCACTAGCGTCTAGCACAGATACGCAGTATTTT. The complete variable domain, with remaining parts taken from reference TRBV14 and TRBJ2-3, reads EAGVTQFPSHSVIEKGQTVTLRCDPISGHDNLYWYRRVMGKEIKFLLHFVKESKQDESGMPNNRFLAERTGGTYSTLKVQPAELEDSGVYFCASSPLASSTDTQYFGPGTRLTVL.